This entry lists 27 T cell receptor beta chains sequenced from one sample in a study of cytomegalovirus exposure and HLA in healthy donors. TCRdb's copy holds only in-frame clones and misses some; the assay was immunoSEQ multiplex PCR. The sample has about 140,000 clones, 70% to 90% seen once. The sample was PBMCs. All receptors derive from a man between 18 and 29 years old in good health and CMV-seronegative.

V and J are TRBV2 and TRBJ2-5, with TRBD2 matching over 9 bases. Germline V lookup: CDR1 SNHLY, CDR2 FYNNEI. V dropped 7 bases and J dropped 3; count of bases not matched to a gene: 9. The CDR3 loop spans 15 amino acids. The CDR3 here is CASTRTSSGEETQYF. The CDR3 DNA reads as TGTGCCAGCACCCGAACGTCTAGCGGGGAAGAGACCCAGTACTTC.

V gene TRBV15 combines with J gene TRBJ1-4; no firm D call. The CDR3 is 16 amino acids. CDR1 and CDR2 from the germline V gene are LNHNV and YYDKDF (reference sequence). V lost 3 bases and J lost 2, with 13 bases in between. The CDR3 reads CATSSGLGRTNEKLFF. DNA of the CDR3: TGTGCCACCAGCAGCGGGTTAGGGAGGACTAATGAAAAACTGTTTTTT.

The rearrangement joins TRBV4-1 to TRBJ2-7; 10 bases fit TRBD1. Germline V gives CDR1 MGHRA, CDR2 YSYEKL. Trimming took 2 bases from V and 4 from J; bases not matched to a gene: 14. The CDR3 spans 18 residues. This CDR3 is CASSQLGKSRDRGYEQYF. The CDR3, as DNA: TGCGCCAGCAGCCAACTGGGAAAAAGCCGGGACAGGGGATACGAGCAGTACTTC.

The chain's CDR3 is CASSPPGQGGGYNEQFF. CDR3 in DNA: TGTGCCAGCTCACCACCGGGACAGGGTGGGGGCTACAATGAGCAGTTCTTC. V and J are TRBV18 and TRBJ2-1; 9 bases are shared with TRBD1. The CDR3 is 17 amino acids. V was clipped by 0 bases and J by 3 bases; unmatched bases: 6. Germline V gene lookup returns CDR1 KGHSH and CDR2 LQKENI.

The rearrangement uses TRBV27 and TRBJ2-4; the D gene is possibly TRBD2 (6 bases). The germline gives CDR1 MNHEY, CDR2 SMNVEV (reference sequence). The CDR3 is 17 amino acids. V lost 5 bases, J lost 0 bases, and 17 bases lay in between. The CDR3 nucleotides read TGTGCCAGCAGTCCAGGGACGGGGGACCTAGCCAAAAACATTCAGTACTTC. Translating it yields CASSPGTGDLAKNIQYF.

V is TRBV4-2 and J is TRBJ1-4; TRBD1 matches 9 bases. Per the germline V gene, CDR1 is LGHNA and CDR2 is YNFKEQ. CDR3 length: 14 residues. With V trimmed by 2 bases and J by 7 bases, 2 bases remained unmatched. DNA for the CDR3: TGTGCCAGCAGCCAACCGGGACAGGGTGAAAAACTGTTTTTT. Protein product: CASSQPGQGEKLFF.

The chain employs TRBV27 and TRBJ2-5, with 9 bases identical to TRBD2. With 5 bases clipped from V and 5 bases from J, the junction kept 9 bases outside the gene matches. This CDR3 contains 15 residues. CDR1 MNHEY and CDR2 SMNVEV come from the germline V gene (reference sequence). The CDR3 protein is CASSRGGGARETQYF. The CDR3 DNA is TGTGCCAGCAGTAGGGGCGGGGGGGCTCGGGAGACCCAGTACTTC.

V gene TRBV6-5 combines with J gene TRBJ2-2; tentatively, D is TRBD2 (5 bases). This CDR3 has 16 residues. The germline gives CDR1 MNHEY, CDR2 SVGAGI. Between the trimmed V and J ends, which lost 4 bases and 2 bases, there was a span of 14 bases. The CDR3 reads CASSSQGRGNTGELFF. DNA of the CDR3: TGTGCCAGCAGTTCCCAAGGCCGGGGAAACACCGGGGAGCTGTTTTTT.

The chain recombines TRBV4-2 with TRBJ1-3, with D maybe TRBD1 (6 bases). Germline assignment: CDR1 LGHNA and CDR2 YNFKEQ. The length of the CDR3 is 19 residues. V dropped 0 bases and J dropped 0 bases, with 18 bases sitting between them. The CDR3 DNA reads as TGTGCCAGCAGCCAAGATCGGGCGACAGGATCATCCTCTGGAAACACCATATATTTT. Its protein is CASSQDRATGSSSGNTIYF.

This clone was picked up a small number of times. This chain connects TRBV6-1 to TRBJ1-2; TRBD1 matches at 7 bases. Trimming removed 4 bases from V and 5 bases from J; junction bases left unmatched: 13. The germline V gene encodes CDR1 MNHNS and CDR2 SASEGT. The CDR3 is 16 amino acids. The CDR3 DNA follows: TGTGCCAGCAGTGGGGACAGCGCCACGATTACGTATGGCTACACCTTC. This encodes CASSGDSATITYGYTF.

The chain links TRBV14 to TRBJ2-3, with 9 bases lining up with TRBD1. V was clipped by 4 bases and J by 1 base; unmatched bases: 3. The germline V gene has CDR1 SGHDN and CDR2 FVKESK. This CDR3 comprises 15 residues. The CDR3 protein is CASSLRTGGTDTQYF. CDR3 DNA sequence: TGTGCCAGCAGCCTCCGGACAGGGGGCACAGATACGCAGTATTTT.

The chain uses TRBV6-1 and TRBJ1-2; D remains ambiguous. Looked up from germline, CDR1 is MNHNS and CDR2 is SASEGT. This CDR3 is built from 13 residues. V was shortened by 4 bases and J by 8 bases, with 14 bases between the two germline ends. Here the CDR3 reads CASSGRQVAGYTF. DNA of the CDR3: TGTGCCAGCAGTGGTCGGCAGGTAGCGGGCTACACCTTC.

This clone was recorded once. The chain combines TRBV12-5 with TRBJ2-5; 11 nucleotides match TRBD1. The V gene end was trimmed by 2 bases and the J gene end by 5 bases; junction bases not matched to a gene: 7. CDR1 is LGHNT and CDR2 is FRNRAP in the germline V gene. The CDR3 totals 16 residues. CDR3 amino acids: CASGLLDRGLLETQYF. The CDR3 DNA is TGTGCTAGTGGTTTGCTGGACAGGGGGCTATTGGAGACCCAGTACTTC.

The CDR3 loop is CASSSPRQGSSNQPQHF. The CDR3 DNA sequence: TGTGCCAGCAGTTCACCCCGACAGGGCTCTAGCAATCAGCCCCAGCATTTT. The J gene is TRBJ1-5, the V gene TRBV7-2; 7 bases are shared with TRBD1. CDR1 is SGHTA and CDR2 is FQGNSA in the germline V gene. With V trimmed by 6 bases and J by 0 bases, 11 bases remained unmatched. The CDR3 is made up of 17 amino acids.

The rearrangement uses TRBV7-9 and TRBJ2-7; a weak D match, TRBD2 (6 bases). Germline loops: CDR1 SEHNR, CDR2 FQNEAQ (reference sequence). The V end lost 4 bases, the J end lost 4 bases, and 14 bases lay between the germline ends. This CDR3 is built from 14 residues. In nucleotides, the CDR3 is TGTGCCAGCAGCTCGATAAGGGAGGATTACGAGCAGTACTTC. This codes for CASSSIREDYEQYF.

A few counts support this clone. The chain couples TRBV6-1 to TRBJ2-6, with a tentative D call TRBD2 (5 bases). CDR1 and CDR2 from the germline V gene are MNHNS and SASEGT. V lost 7 bases, J lost 0 bases, and 10 bases lay in between. There are 15 residues in the CDR3. Here the CDR3 reads CASMVEGSGANVLTF. The DNA for the CDR3 is TGTGCCAGCATGGTAGAGGGCTCTGGGGCCAACGTCCTGACTTTC.

This clone was found many times. The V call is TRBV29-1, the J call TRBJ2-5; 9 nucleotides align to TRBD2. The V and J ends lost 1 base and 3 bases, in that order; junction bases with no gene match: 0. This CDR3 region has 13 residues. Germline lookup yields CDR1 SQVTM and CDR2 ANQGSEA. CDR3: CSVEASGEETQYF. The CDR3 nucleotides read TGCAGCGTTGAAGCTAGCGGGGAAGAGACCCAGTACTTC.

This clone was seen just once. J is TRBJ2-5 and V is TRBV27; tentatively, D is TRBD2 (7 bases). Trimming removed 7 bases at V and 5 bases at J, with 14 bases between. Germline CDR1 reads MNHEY; CDR2 reads SMNVEV (reference sequence). The CDR3 has 13 amino acids. The CDR3 coding sequence is TGTGCCAGCATGGGAGGGGGTCAGGAGACCCAGTACTTC. It specifies CASMGGGQETQYF.

The chain carries TRBV18 and TRBJ2-1, with TRBD2 identical over 11 bases. The CDR3 has 16 amino acids. The V segment lost 6 bases and the J segment 3 bases; nucleotides outside the gene matches: 7. Germline-derived CDR1 and CDR2 are KGHSH and LQKENI. The CDR3 sequence: CASSWTSGSSYNEQFF. As DNA, the CDR3 is TGTGCCAGCTCCTGGACTAGCGGGTCAAGCTACAATGAGCAGTTCTTC.

This clone has just one count. The rearrangement joins TRBV2 to TRBJ2-7, with a possible D match to TRBD2 (6 bases). Germline V gene data show CDR1 as SNHLY and CDR2 as FYNNEI. Trimming took 4 bases from V and 3 from J, leaving 13 bases between them. CDR3 length equals 14 residues. CDR3 nucleotide sequence: TGTGCCAGCAGTGCCGGGCTGGGGGGCTACGAGCAGTACTTC. It is translated as CASSAGLGGYEQYF.

V usage is TRBV7-9 and J usage is TRBJ1-1; D is ambiguous. V shed 5 bases and J shed 10 bases, with 14 bases lying between them. The V gene's germline CDR1 is SEHNR and CDR2 FQNEAQ (reference sequence). The CDR3 is 12 residues long. DNA of the CDR3: TGTGCCAGCAGCCCCGGGGATCATGCAGCTTTCTTT. Its protein product is CASSPGDHAAFF. The full variable domain, in which reference TRBV7-9 and TRBJ1-1 provide the parts outside the CDR3, is DTGVSQNPRHKITKRGQNVTFRCDPISEHNRLYWYRQTLGQGPEFLTYFQNEAQLEKSRLLSDRFSAERPKGSFSTLEIQRTEQGDSAMYLCASSPGDHAAFFGQGTRLTVV.

V gene TRBV18 combines with J gene TRBJ1-1; 8 bases map to TRBD1. Germline V gives CDR1 KGHSH, CDR2 LQKENI. CDR3 length equals 14 residues. J was trimmed by 5 bases and V by 1 base; bases with no gene match: 3. The DNA of the CDR3 is TGTGCCAGCTCACCACGGGACAGGACTACTGAAGCTTTCTTT. Amino acid sequence: CASSPRDRTTEAFF.

This chain connects TRBV4-3 to TRBJ2-3; 9 nucleotides line up with TRBD2. Germline trimming cut 4 bases from V and 0 bases from J; bases unmatched to any gene: 5. The CDR3 spans 16 residues. The germline V gene has CDR1 LGHNA and CDR2 YSLEER. CDR3 sequence: CASSRTSETSTDTQYF. The CDR3 DNA reads as TGCGCCAGCAGCCGGACTAGCGAGACTAGCACAGATACGCAGTATTTT.

The rearrangement joins TRBV28 to TRBJ1-5, with D maybe TRBD1 (6 bases). V was trimmed by 6 bases and J by 0 bases, leaving 6 bases between them. CDR3 length: 13 amino acids. Germline V gene lookup returns CDR1 MDHEN and CDR2 SYDVKM. The CDR3 is CASRQGSNQPQHF. As DNA, the CDR3 is TGTGCCAGCAGACAGGGTAGCAATCAGCCCCAGCATTTT.

This clone was picked up a small number of times. The DNA of the CDR3 is TGCGCCAGCAGCTTGGATTCGGAGCCCTACGAGCAGTACTTC. Amino acids: CASSLDSEPYEQYF. The chain uses TRBV5-1 and TRBJ2-7; D uncertain. Germline V gives CDR1 SGHRS, CDR2 YFSETQ. The germline V and J ends were trimmed by 0 bases and 2 bases, with 9 bases remaining between them. There are 14 residues in the CDR3. The full variable domain, rest sourced from reference TRBV5-1 and TRBJ2-7, is KAGVTQTPRYLIKTRGQQVTLSCSPISGHRSVSWYQQTPGQGLQFLFEYFSETQRNKGNFPGRFSGRQFSNSRSEMNVSTLELGDSALYLCASSLDSEPYEQYFGPGTRLTVT.

This rearrangement joins TRBV5-6 to TRBJ1-1, with a tentative D call TRBD1 (5 bases). The CDR3 loop spans 11 amino acids. Germline-derived CDR1 and CDR2 are SGHDT and YYEEEE. Trimming took 2 bases from V and 7 from J, leaving 6 bases between them. The CDR3 loop reads CASSFQGEAFF. CDR3 nucleotide sequence: TGTGCCAGCAGCTTCCAGGGTGAAGCTTTCTTT.

The rearrangement joins TRBV28 to TRBJ2-7; D is possibly TRBD2 (5 bases). Germline V gene data show CDR1 as MDHEN and CDR2 as SYDVKM. V was cut by 5 bases and J by 7 bases, with 24 bases left in between. This CDR3 region has 16 residues. CDR3 nucleotide sequence: TGTGCCAGCAGTAGCCCCGGGGTATCCGGAGTACCGGAGCAGTACTTC. Translation gives CASSSPGVSGVPEQYF.